A selection of T cell receptor beta chains follows, all from one sample in a study of blood T cell repertoires in COVID-19. Generated by immunoSEQ multiplex PCR, the TCRdb table keeps only in-frame clones and is missing some. This sample carries some 370,000 clones, around 87% of them seen once, and the ten largest clones take roughly a tenth. Sequencing was carried out using peripheral blood. These receptors all stem from a woman between 25 and 40 years old with COVID-19, enrolled during active disease. Each CDR3 is given with its conserved first and last residue. A D gene is named only where the DNA matches it firmly. Not every row has a clone size; where given, it reads once, few, many or a size class.

TRBD2,.,TRBJ2-3,TRBV7-2,CASSSVTGGYTQYF,TGTGCCAGCAGCTCCGTCACGGGAGGGTATACGCAGTATTTT
TRBD1,.,TRBJ1-2,TRBV6-5,CASSSGTGTNYGYTF,TGTGCCAGCAGCTCCGGGACAGGGACTAACTATGGCTACACCTTC
.,.,TRBJ1-3,TRBV5-1,CASSRGDREQRGNTIYF,TGCGCCAGCAGCCGAGGAGACCGGGAGCAAAGGGGAAACACCATATATTTT
TRBD2,.,TRBJ2-7,TRBV6-5,CAISSGSLYEQYF,TGTGCCATTTCGAGCGGGAGTCTCTACGAGCAGTACTTC
.,.,TRBJ2-2,TRBV2,CASSEARLGELFF,TGTGCCAGCAGTGAAGCGCGGCTCGGGGAGCTGTTTTTT
TRBD1,.,TRBJ1-4,TRBV5-1,CASSPGTGGVREKLFF,TGCGCCAGCAGCCCGGGGACAGGGGGCGTTAGGGAAAAACTGTTTTTT
.,few,TRBJ2-7,TRBV3-1/TRBV3-2,CASSQSGAYEQYF,TGTGCCAGCAGCCAATCGGGAGCCTACGAGCAGTACTTC
.,.,TRBJ2-1,TRBV19,CASSFLQGSYNEQFF,TGTGCCAGTAGCTTCTTACAGGGCTCCTACAATGAGCAGTTCTTC
TRBD1,.,TRBJ2-2,TRBV2,CASSEGTGVGELFF,TGTGCCAGCAGTGAAGGGACAGGGGTCGGGGAGCTGTTTTTT
.,.,TRBJ1-2,TRBV4-2,CASSQEWGGTPANYGYTF,TGTGCCAGCAGCCAAGAATGGGGGGGTACTCCAGCTAACTATGGCTACACCTTC
TRBD1,.,TRBJ1-2,TRBV28,CASSAPTGDSDGYTF,TGTGCCAGCAGTGCACCAACAGGGGACAGCGATGGCTACACCTTC
.,.,TRBJ1-6,TRBV27,CASSPLTGSNSPLHF,TGTGCCAGCAGTCCATTGACAGGATCTAATTCACCCCTCCACTTT
.,.,TRBJ1-1,TRBV19,CASSMGRQDLNTEAFF,TGTGCCAGTAGTATGGGACGACAGGACCTGAACACTGAAGCTTTCTTT
.,.,TRBJ2-6,TRBV5-1,CASSSGAVSGANVLTF,TGCGCCAGCAGCTCCGGAGCGGTCTCTGGGGCCAACGTCCTGACTTTC
.,.,TRBJ2-4,TRBV28,CASSAGPRVMDIQYF,TGTGCCAGCAGCGCGGGACCCAGGGTGATGGACATTCAGTACTTC
TRBD2,.,TRBJ2-1,TRBV9,CASSVGTRYYHEQFF,TGTGCCAGCAGCGTCGGGACTAGATATTACCATGAGCAGTTCTTC
.,.,TRBJ2-7,TRBV10-3,CAISPPGGGNEQYF,TGTGCCATCAGTCCGCCCGGTGGAGGTAACGAGCAGTACTTC
.,.,TRBJ2-1,TRBV7-9,CASSLVPYNEQFF,TGTGCCAGCAGCTTAGTTCCCTATAATGAGCAGTTCTTC
TRBD2,few,TRBJ2-1,TRBV7-2,CASSLTSGRAEEQFF,TGTGCCAGCAGCCTCACTAGCGGGAGGGCGGAAGAGCAGTTCTTC
TRBD1,.,TRBJ1-1,TRBV30,CAWRWTGVNTEAFF,TGTGCCTGGAGATGGACAGGGGTGAACACTGAAGCTTTCTTT
.,.,TRBJ2-5,TRBV7-2,CASSPSLAGRRETQYF,TGTGCCAGCAGCCCTAGCCTGGCGGGACGGCGGGAGACCCAGTACTTC
.,.,TRBJ2-2,TRBV30,CAWRMGGGNTGELFF,TGTGCCTGGAGGATGGGAGGGGGGAACACCGGGGAGCTGTTTTTT
TRBD1,once,TRBJ2-5,TRBV7-3,CASSPAGTGSGETQYF,TGTGCCAGCAGCCCTGCCGGGACAGGGTCGGGAGAGACCCAGTACTTC
.,.,TRBJ2-7,TRBV12-3/TRBV12-4,CASSSTREQYF,TGTGCCAGCAGTTCCACGAGGGAGCAGTACTTC